Below are 23 T cell receptor beta chains sequenced from a single sample in a study of identical twins. TCRdb re-analysed the 5' RACE reads in MiXCR, keeping a single row per CDR3 protein. The table shows roughly 570,000 distinct CDR3 sequences, with around a tenth occurring only once. The data were also submitted as part of a second study, on yellow fever vaccine responses in identical twins.

The sample comprised PBMCs. The receptors come from a woman aged 18-35 years in good health.

J is TRBJ2-7 and V is TRBV7-2; the match to TRBD2 covers 10 bases. Germline trimming cut 4 bases from V and 6 bases from J; bases unmatched to any gene: 9. The CDR3 is 15 amino acids. CDR1 is SGHTA, CDR2 FQGNSA, per germline. This chain's CDR3 is CASSSPEREGPEQYF. CDR3 bases: TGTGCCAGCAGCTCGCCAGAGCGGGAGGGCCCCGAGCAGTACTTC.

V and J are TRBV5-6 and TRBJ2-1, with 10 positions matching TRBD2. This CDR3 is 16 amino acids long. Trimming took 5 bases from V and 10 from J; bases not matched to a gene: 15. Germline V gives CDR1 SGHDT, CDR2 YYEEEE. CDR3 bases: TGTGCCAGCAGGTGGGGTGGGCTAGCGGGAGCAAAAGAGCAGTTCTTC. Its protein is CASRWGGLAGAKEQFF.

This clonotype was observed a handful of times. The chain combines TRBV20-1 with TRBJ1-5; no clear D. CDR3 length equals 13 residues. V lost 3 bases to trimming and J lost 6 bases, with 12 bases between them. Germline V lookup: CDR1 DFQATT, CDR2 SNEGSKA (reference sequence). CDR3 sequence reads: CSASSQAGQPQHF. In DNA, the CDR3 is TGCAGTGCTAGTTCCCAGGCTGGTCAGCCCCAGCATTTT.

This clonotype was observed a handful of times. The CDR3 DNA follows: TGCAGTGCCAAACATGGCAATCAGCCCCAGCATTTT. Amino acids: CSAKHGNQPQHF. The chain links TRBV20-1 to TRBJ1-5, with D unresolved. Looked up from germline, CDR1 is DFQATT and CDR2 is SNEGSKA (reference sequence). Trimming took 6 bases from V and 2 from J, leaving 8 bases between them. The CDR3 is made up of 12 amino acids.

This clonotype has at least ten counts. The chain couples TRBV6-2 or TRBV6-3 to TRBJ2-1; 9 positions match TRBD2. Germline lookup yields CDR1 MNHEY and CDR2 SVGEGT. The CDR3 length is 15 residues. J gave up 5 bases and V 4 bases, and 6 bases lay outside the gene matches. The CDR3 coding sequence is TGTGCCAGCAGTTTTAGCGGGAGAAGGGACAATGAGCAGTTCTTC. It translates to CASSFSGRRDNEQFF.

There are many counts of this clonotype. The genes are TRBV20-1 and TRBJ2-7; possible D gene TRBD2, 5 bases. From germline, CDR1 is DFQATT and CDR2 SNEGSKA (reference sequence). V dropped 0 bases and J dropped 2 bases, with 14 bases sitting between them. This CDR3 has 15 amino acids. The CDR3 nucleotides are TGCAGTGCTAGAGACCCTACCACTAGGGCCTACGAGCAGTACTTC. The encoded protein is CSARDPTTRAYEQYF.

At least ten counts were recorded for this clonotype. V and J are TRBV7-2 and TRBJ2-3; D gene ambiguous. The length of the CDR3 is 15 residues. Trimming shortened V by 6 bases and J by 0 bases, and 13 bases separated the two germline ends. Germline lookup yields CDR1 SGHTA and CDR2 FQGNSA. CDR3 sequence: CASSEQLVSTDTQYF. As DNA, the CDR3 is TGTGCCAGCAGTGAACAGCTCGTTAGCACAGATACGCAGTATTTT.

This clonotype was observed a handful of times. The chain carries TRBV29-1 and TRBJ2-3; a weak D match, TRBD2 (6 bases). The length of the CDR3 is 16 residues. V was clipped by 6 bases and J by 0 bases, with 19 bases between them. Germline loops: CDR1 SQVTM, CDR2 ANQGSEA. The CDR3 DNA reads TGCAGCGTCTCTCCCCCTTTCGGGACTAGCACAGATACGCAGTATTTT. Its translation is CSVSPPFGTSTDTQYF.

This clonotype was counted a few times. V usage is TRBV7-8 and J usage is TRBJ2-7; perhaps D is TRBD1 or TRBD2 (6 bases each). This CDR3 contains 15 residues. Germline CDR1 SGHVS, CDR2 FQNEAQ. The V end lost 2 bases, the J end lost 3 bases, and 14 bases lay between the germline ends. DNA for the CDR3: TGTGCCAGCAGCTTACTCGGGGGCTGGAGCTACGAGCAGTACTTC. Protein sequence: CASSLLGGWSYEQYF.

The CDR3 here is CASSLRRWGGSPPSYEQYF. CDR3 DNA sequence: TGTGCCAGCAGCTTACGGCGGTGGGGGGGTTCTCCCCCGTCTTACGAGCAGTACTTC. The rearrangement links TRBV11-2 to TRBJ2-7, with 7 bases lining up with TRBD2. Losses at the gene ends were 2 bases for V and 4 bases for J; bases not matched to a gene: 20. The V gene's germline CDR1 is SGHAT and CDR2 FQNNGV. The CDR3 contains 19 residues.

This clonotype was observed many times. CDR3 sequence: CSVVSGLGGELFF. DNA for the CDR3: TGCAGCGTTGTTTCGGGGTTAGGCGGGGAGCTGTTTTTT. This rearrangement joins TRBV29-1 to TRBJ2-2; a weak D match, TRBD2 (5 bases). This CDR3 region has 13 residues. Germline V CDR1 and CDR2: SQVTM, ANQGSEA. V lost 4 bases and J lost 7, with 13 bases in between.

This clonotype showed up many times. The chain joins TRBV4-3 to TRBJ1-1, with a weak D call TRBD1 (5 bases). CDR1 is LGHNA and CDR2 is YSLEER in the germline V gene. The length of the CDR3 is 13 residues. With 4 bases removed from V and 5 bases from J, the gap between germline ends came to 11 bases. CDR3 loop: CASSPRVRTEAFF. For the CDR3, the DNA is TGCGCCAGCAGCCCCAGGGTTCGGACTGAAGCTTTCTTT.

The chain employs TRBV27 and TRBJ2-1; unclear D gene. Germline V gene data show CDR1 as MNHEY and CDR2 as SMNVEV (reference sequence). V was shortened by 7 bases and J by 7 bases, with 14 bases between the two germline ends. This CDR3 spans 13 amino acids. CDR3 region: CASNSGLRNEQFF. The CDR3 DNA follows: TGTGCCAGCAACTCGGGCCTTCGTAATGAGCAGTTCTTC.

This clonotype was counted ten times or more. The chain links TRBV29-1 to TRBJ2-7; no clear D. Germline-derived CDR1 and CDR2 are SQVTM and ANQGSEA. The V end lost 5 bases, the J end lost 3 bases, and 20 bases lay between the germline ends. This CDR3 has 15 amino acids. CDR3 loop: CSVRLFAESLYEQYF. CDR3 DNA sequence: TGCAGCGTTAGACTCTTCGCGGAGTCACTCTACGAGCAGTACTTC.

In this sample, this clonotype turned up a few times. J is TRBJ2-1 and V is TRBV28; the match to TRBD2 covers 7 bases. CDR3 length: 18 residues. The V and J ends lost 1 base and 10 bases, in that order; junction bases with no gene match: 19. The germline V gene encodes CDR1 MDHEN and CDR2 SYDVKM. The CDR3 is CASSLSGMRGRSRREQFF. CDR3 DNA: TGTGCCAGCAGTTTATCGGGTATGCGGGGGAGAAGTCGGAGAGAGCAGTTCTTC. Filled out from reference TRBV28 and TRBJ2-1, the complete variable domain reads DVKVTQSSRYLVKRTGEKVFLECVQDMDHENMFWYRQDPGLGLRLIYFSYDVKMKEKGDIPEGYSVSREKKERFSLILESASTNQTSMYLCASSLSGMRGRSRREQFFGPGTRLTVL.

V gene TRBV5-4 combines with J gene TRBJ2-2; D is undetermined. Trimming removed 4 bases at V and 8 bases at J, with 9 bases between. The CDR3 covers 12 residues. CDR1 is SGHNT and CDR2 is YYREEE in the germline V gene (reference sequence). The CDR3 region is CASSPAWGELFF. The CDR3 DNA is TGTGCCAGCAGCCCCGCCTGGGGGGAGCTGTTTTTT. The whole variable domain, remainder taken from reference TRBV5-4 and TRBJ2-2, is ETGVTQSPTHLIKTRGQQVTLRCSSQSGHNTVSWYQQALGQGPQFIFQYYREEENGRGNFPPRFSGLQFPNYSSELNVNALELDDSALYLCASSPAWGELFFGEGSRLTVL.

This clonotype has only a few counts. V is TRBV7-2 and J is TRBJ2-1, with D possibly matching TRBD2 (6 bases). V shed 5 bases and J shed 2 bases, with 19 bases lying between them. Germline lookup yields CDR1 SGHTA and CDR2 FQGNSA. This CDR3 is built from 17 residues. CDR3 bases: TGTGCCAGCAGCCCCAAGGCGGGGCGGGAACCCTACAATGAGCAGTTCTTC. This translates into CASSPKAGREPYNEQFF.

The chain joins TRBV5-5 to TRBJ2-1, with 11 nucleotides matching TRBD2. V gave up 0 bases and J gave up 15 bases; unmatched junction bases: 11. This CDR3 contains 15 residues. Germline V gene lookup returns CDR1 SGHKS and CDR2 YYEKEE (reference sequence). DNA for the CDR3: TGTGCCAGCAGCTTGGACACCAAACTAGCGGGAGCGGGGTTCTTC. It yields the protein CASSLDTKLAGAGFF.

This clonotype was recorded a few times. The rearrangement uses TRBV20-1 and TRBJ2-5; 9 positions match TRBD2. J gave up 5 bases and V 0 bases, and 10 bases lay outside the gene matches. The CDR3 contains 16 residues. Germline CDR1 and CDR2: DFQATT and SNEGSKA (reference sequence). The CDR3 coding sequence is TGCAGTGCTAGAGATCAGGCGGGAGGGCCTATCGAGACCCAGTACTTC. It translates to CSARDQAGGPIETQYF.

This clonotype showed up just a few times. V gene TRBV19 combines with J gene TRBJ2-1; D call uncertain. With 4 bases removed from V and 3 bases from J, the gap between germline ends came to 13 bases. The CDR3 extends over 15 amino acids. From germline, CDR1 is LNHDA and CDR2 SQIVND (reference sequence). The DNA for the CDR3 is TGTGCCAGTAGTAGGGCCGAGACAAGCTACAATGAGCAGTTCTTC. It yields the protein CASSRAETSYNEQFF.

A word on this clonotype: An end of the junction differs from the germline gene, which may be a read error. CDR3 amino acids: CASSLTQLGRTQETQYF. As DNA, the CDR3 is TGTGCTAGCAGCTTAACACAACTAGGGCGAACCCAAGAGACCCAGTACTTC. The V call is TRBV7-7, the J call TRBJ2-5, with D maybe TRBD2 (5 bases). In germline, CDR1 is SSHAT, CDR2 FNYEAQ (reference sequence). The CDR3 totals 17 residues.

The CDR3: CASSSPTNDSLKTQYF. DNA of the CDR3: TGTGCCAGCAGTTCCCCGACAAATGACAGTTTAAAGACCCAGTACTTC. The gene calls are TRBV12-3 or TRBV12-4 and TRBJ2-5, with a tentative D call TRBD1 (5 bases). The V end was cut by 4 bases, the J end by 6 bases, with 21 bases between. There are 16 residues in the CDR3.

This clonotype has more than one count but fewer than ten. A junction end diverges from the germline sequence, so it may reflect a read error. V is TRBV4-3 and J is TRBJ2-3, with D possibly being TRBD1 or TRBD2 (7 bases each). Germline V lookup: CDR1 LGHNA, CDR2 YSLEER. The length of the CDR3 is 17 residues. CDR3 loop: CASSQGTNRGGADMQYF. CDR3 coding DNA: TGCGCCAGCAGCCAAGGCACCAACAGGGGAGGGGCAGATATGCAGTATTTT.